This paragraph covers one T cell receptor (beta chain) sequence. This clone was detected a few times. This receptor's antigen is unknown. No much larger clonotype is one base removed from it; base qualities were not supplied. Patients with a history of autoimmune disease or receiving systemic immunosuppression were excluded from the trial. Peripheral blood for TCR sequencing was collected from all dose cohorts at baseline, on cycle 4 day 1, and on cycle 7 day 1. The samples were drawn from a first-in-human, open-label, multicenter phase I dose-escalation trial of ivuxolimab. Adults with locally advanced or metastatic melanoma, renal cell, hepatocellular, or head and neck squamous cell carcinoma were enrolled in the trial. Before TCR sequencing, CD4+ and CD8+ T cells were separately sorted from peripheral blood. For sequencing of the TCRbeta CDR3 region, genomic DNA was extracted from the sorted cells. The immunoSEQ Assay was used for sequencing of TCRbeta CDR3 regions. TCRdb re-hosts the immuneACCESS table, in-frame sequences only. Its copies lack some clones; in the studies checked, an unresolved V gene accounts for under half of them, and the cause for the rest is not known. Recorded for this sample are about 35,000 clones; roughly 80% of them occurred a single time. The ten largest make up approximately 14% of the sample.

This specimen comes from a study of OX40 agonist ivuxolimab in advanced cancers. For the study in its entirety: Ivuxolimab was an agonistic, fully human IgG2 monoclonal antibody directed against OX40 (CD134), a costimulatory receptor. Intravenous ivuxolimab was administered to patients every 2 weeks at six dose levels: 0.01, 0.1, 0.3, 1.5, 3 and 10 mg/kg. Of the roughly 53 patients in dose escalation, some 19 had hepatocellular carcinoma, roughly 15 had melanoma, 9 had renal cell carcinoma and 9 had head and neck cancer. A male proportion of 82.7% and a mean age of approximately 61 years, ranging from 23 to 79, were recorded for the dose-escalation cohort. Patients were allowed to have had prior anti-PD-1, anti-PD-L1 or anti-CTLA-4 therapy, and 40% to 45% of the dose-escalation patients had previously received checkpoint inhibitors. Partial responses were achieved by three dose-escalation patients, of whom one had hepatocellular carcinoma and two had cutaneous melanoma. The point of sequencing TCRbeta in the periphery was to test whether ivuxolimab changed TCR sequence diversity and drove clonal T-cell expansion. The paper reports the monotherapy dose-escalation portion (N of about 47 patients) of the phase I ivuxolimab trial. Results the study describes overall, beyond this receptor: Antigen specificity was not determined for the clonally expanded peripheral T cells. After ivuxolimab, CD8+ T cells had more expanded clones than CD4+ T cells on average. Low levels of normalized T-cell clonal expansion were also seen in some patients who did not respond. Clonal expansion of both CD4+ and CD8+ blood T cells was observed from baseline to week 6 at doses 0.1 to 3.0 mg/kg. Partial responders in the 0.1-3.0 mg/kg groups had among the lowest normalized peripheral clonal expansion, especially among CD8+ T cells.

The trim is 2 bases for V and 4 bases for J, with a gap of 3 bases between the germline ends. The CDR3 starts with the cysteine, ends with the phenylalanine, and has 12 residues. Kept here is only the CDR3 DNA, which spans 36 bases and is read in frame from base 1. The germline V gene (reference sequence) supplies CDR1 MNHNY and CDR2 SVGAGI. The chain is assembled from TRBV6-6 and TRBJ1-5; no D segment can be confidently identified. Source: CD4+ or CD8+ T cells sorted from blood, taken in a trial of the OX40 agonist ivuxolimab. The source is an adult with an advanced solid tumor such as melanoma, head and neck, liver or kidney cancer. Here the CDR3 is given as CASSYRNQPQHF. In nucleotides, the sequence is TGTGCCAGCAGTTACCGGAATCAGCCCCAGCATTTT.